The T cell receptor (beta chain) described here comes from a study of radiation and T cells in renal cell carcinoma. Assay used: immunoSEQ multiplex PCR; TCRdb lists only in-frame clones, some missing. The table has roughly 18,000 clones, roughly three fifths seen once; the top ten hold around a third. The treatment is: treatment-naive control, cytoreductive nephrectomy. Controls were unirradiated tumors from treatment-naive cytoreductive nephrectomy patients. Regarding this clone: Its antigen is still unknown.

The CDR3 length is 15 residues. Germline lookup yields CDR1 LNHDA and CDR2 SQIVND (reference sequence). Regarding the study as a whole: Intratumoral heterogeneity was not captured in these approximately 1 g regions.

The receptor comes from a man aged 50 or older with renal cell carcinoma. The sample was tumor tissue, taken from a patient whose treatment was nephrectomy without radiotherapy. The chain recombines TRBV19 with TRBJ1-2, with a possible D match to TRBD1 (5 bases). The CDR3 DNA reads as TGTGCGACGGGGGATAGGCCCCCAAACAACTATGGCTACACCTTC. It translates to CATGDRPPNNYGYTF.